This entry is about one TCR beta chain. The target antigen is unknown. The repertoire was sequenced with immunoSEQ multiplex PCR; TCRdb's copy has only in-frame clones and lacks some. The table records roughly 2.2 million clones, about nine tenths of them present only once. The data belong to a study of shared clonotypes between healthy human individuals. General study points: Relative to their counterparts shared across all four donors, non-shared clonotypes exhibited diminished generation probabilities.

The CDR3 is 15 residues long. Per the germline V gene, CDR1 is MDHEN and CDR2 is SYDVKM. Trimming took off 6 bases at V and 4 bases at J, with 16 bases between the two ends. This clonotype was obtained from a man between 18 and 29 years old in good health. Some clones in this sample may be carry-over from other donors' samples. The chain links TRBV28 to TRBJ1-3, with unresolved D. Sequenced input: naive CD4+ T cells from PBMCs. The subset was: CD45RA+ positively selected. DNA of the CDR3: TGTGCCAGCAGCCGAATACCTCCCCGCGGAAACACCATATATTTT. Its protein is CASSRIPPRGNTIYF.